This T cell receptor (beta chain) came from a study of cytomegalovirus exposure and HLA in healthy donors (dated by TCRdb to about 2017). Some background on the complete study: According to an earlier analysis of several hundred of the donors, about 180 million T cells yielded 117 million unique TCR beta sequences and approximately 300 Gb of sequence data. The later analysis used no new phenotypic data to find candidate immune exposures, relying instead on TCR beta sequences and their occurrence across donors. The study profiled the T cell repertoires of 500 to 800 subjects by immunosequencing and related them to cytomegalovirus serostatus. Donor age, sex, ethnicity and CMV serostatus were compiled alongside the repertoire data. All discovery cohort repertoires had been generated on a single sequencing platform. Genome-wide SNP genotypes for about 65% of the 666 donors were used in a later genetic analysis, which treated that subset as a discovery cohort. The study aimed to test whether cataloging public T cell receptors could reveal signatures of past pathogen exposure. A later analysis re-examined previously published TCR beta repertoires from more than 600 donors and added high-resolution HLA genotyping to investigate patterns of TCR occurrence. Among 350 to 400 genotyped donors of the cohort, an average of approximately 240,000 unique TCR beta nucleotide sequences were sequenced per donor, roughly 20% of them non-productive. Because of strong linkage in the cohort, roughly five DR-DQ haplotypes were treated as single units for association and clustering. Among the roughly 400 genotyped donors, around 81% belonged to the genetic ancestry cluster associated with self-reported Caucasian donors. An earlier analysis of 587 of the donors used high-throughput TCR beta sequencing to judge whether each TCR beta V gene segment behaved as functional or pseudogenic. To predict cytomegalovirus infection status, the study combined high-throughput TCR immunosequencing, statistical association of individual TCRs with disease status, and machine learning. Besides the first cohort of roughly 660 subjects, a separate validation cohort made up of roughly 120 different subjects was used. Typing coverage differed by locus: A, B, C, DRB1 and DQB1 were typed in about 629-630 donors, DQA1 in about 510, DPA1 in over 600, and DPB1 in around 440. Roughly 300 gigabases of sequencing data and tens of millions of unique TCR sequences made up an early release that covered over 550 HLA-typed donors. HLA typing covered class I and class II loci at four-digit resolution.

Results the study describes overall, beyond this receptor: A further reported finding was that TCR beta sequences accurately predicted the HLA-A and HLA-B alleles for most subjects in the first cohort. Because counts were too low, more than 15 rarely observed V segments, including chromosome 9 orphons, were left out of the earlier analysis of a few hundred of the donors. The authors suggested that the approach could potentially be extended to other disease states and immunological phenotypes. A later genetic analysis associated a missense DCLRE1C variant with V-gene and J-gene trimming of TCR beta chains, and an independent cohort replicated the association. Because HLA typing was missing for some donors at each locus, association tests included only the typed subset. This cohort had only TCR beta chains sequenced, and the lack of alpha or paired-chain data limited which features could be detected. At a false discovery rate of 0.05, a later analysis linked 15,000 to 20,000 TCR beta sequences to specific HLA alleles. The classifier was reported to diagnose cytomegalovirus status with high specificity and sensitivity in both the original cohort and the validation cohort. CMV serostatus was the only immune exposure information available for the cohort. Several of the top co-occurrence clusters appeared to be linked to parvovirus B19, influenza, CMV and Epstein-Barr virus, according to a later analysis. Across donors, most TCR sequences were observed very rarely, whereas some public TCRs were present in many individuals. Most CMV-associated TCR beta chains appeared to be HLA-restricted in a later analysis, and the HLA associations seemed to be driven largely by CMV exposure. Linkage disequilibrium might explain the correlated functional status among segregating V segments, but an unknown experimental factor could not be ruled out. Strong co-occurrence of HLA alleles, especially DR and DQ, made assigning TCR associations to individual alleles difficult. The study gave a list of more than 150 TCR beta chains associated with cytomegalovirus. According to a later analysis, TCR association rates differed among HLA loci, with DRB1 alleles showing the most associated TCRs and HLA-C alleles showing the fewest. In a later genetic analysis, fewer N-insertions in productive TCRs were reported among donors in an Asian-associated ancestry cluster than the approximately 670-donor mean. A cluster of highly shared sequence variants was judged likely to represent a technical artifact of the sequencing pipeline. Sequencing depth was assumed to be roughly uniform across donors in the presence/absence analyses, though that assumption may not hold. A few of the identified cytomegalovirus-associated TCR beta chains were confirmed in vitro to be specific for cytomegalovirus antigens. In a later analysis, HLA-associated TCR beta chains were found to be more clonally expanded and to have lower generation probabilities than equally common non-associated chains. An earlier analysis of approximately 570 of the donors showed that most TCR beta V segments appeared in productive rearrangements either about 87% or about 30% of the time, which broadly matched IMGT annotations.

Concerning this clone itself: No antigen is known for it. The record has no base qualities; no much larger clone is one base away.

Library preparation employed the immunoSEQ multiplex PCR assay. For the multiplex PCR, a mixture combining 60 forward primers for TCR Vbeta segments and 13 reverse primers for TCR Jbeta segments was used. The CDR3 region of rearranged TCR beta genes was amplified from genomic DNA with a multiplex PCR assay. Amplified TCR beta libraries were sequenced as 87-base-pair reads on the Illumina HiSeq System. The authors' analysis ran thus. A later analysis counted approximately 74 million unique TCR beta chains across the 666 repertoires, and 10 million to 12 million of these chains were shared by at least two donors. Raw reads were error-corrected and collapsed into unique sequences by a nearest-neighbor algorithm in which closely related sequences were merged to remove PCR and sequencing errors. To assign V, D and J gene segments, CDR3 sequences were aligned to IMGT reference sequences. Each retained sequence needed at least a six-nucleotide match to both a V gene segment and a J gene segment. A rearrangement counted as productive if the CDR3 had no stop codons and remained in frame with V and J, and every other rearrangement counted as non-productive. Following IMGT convention, CDR3 was defined as the stretch from the second conserved V-encoded cysteine up to the conserved J-encoded phenylalanine. The earlier analysis of 550 to 650 of the donors excluded any sequence lacking an unambiguous match to a single V gene segment. In an earlier analysis of 450 to 750 of the donors, a V segment was called functional when productive rearrangements were above 56.7%, and segregating when the standard deviation between donors exceeded 5%. To diagnose cytomegalovirus status from the catalog of TCR beta chain sequences, a statistical classification framework was built. In a later analysis, V and J genes were assigned by comparing TCR nucleotide sequences against IMGT/GENE-DB human TR gene sequences. Using the TCRdist pipeline, a later analysis assigned CDR3 sequences along with most-parsimonious VDJ recombination scenarios. A later analysis defined each TCR beta chain by its CDR3 amino acid sequence plus V-gene family, and excluded reads lacking a unique V-gene family. In a later analysis, some 600 highly shared, low-generation-probability nucleotide sequences were removed to address suspected cross-contamination and a sequencing artifact. In a later analysis, a clonal expansion index for each public chain was calculated from normalized within-repertoire ranks of inferred template counts. In a later analysis, generation probabilities were computed using a VDJ recombination model fitted to out-of-frame rearrangements, and the results were checked against IGoR. Hypergeometric tests were used in a later analysis to score TCR-TCR, TCR-HLA and TCR-CMV co-occurrence, with a repertoire-size bias correction applied to the TCR pairs. A later analysis estimated false discovery rates by permuting HLA or CMV assignments 20 times. In a later analysis, co-occurring TCRs were grouped using DBSCAN, with TCRdist sequence similarity added in when clustering inside HLA-allele-positive subsets. Repertoires with fewer than 30,000 or more than 120,000 public chains, plus five repertoires with anomalous nucleotide sharing, were excluded from co-occurrence clustering. The source is immuneACCESS, and TCRdb retained only in-frame sequences with V and J called. Part of the clones is not carried over; for the studies checked, unresolved V genes explain less than half of this, and the remainder is unexplained. The V and J calls and the clone size are those of that table, but D and trimming were determined from the DNA. Recorded for this sample are 110,000 to 150,000 clones; almost 80% of them occurred a single time. About 1.7% of the sample comes from the top ten.

The cohort consisted of 666 healthy bone marrow donors. All cohort members were sampled while nominally healthy, although unrecorded immune exposures were likely present. The donor was CMV seronegative and belonged to the group of over 300 seronegative cohort members. Each donor provided a peripheral blood sample, and peripheral blood mononuclear cells were used for TCR beta sequencing. The Qiagen DNeasy Blood Extraction Kit was used to extract genomic DNA from the blood cell samples. This clonotype originated in a woman in her twenties or thirties in good health and CMV-seronegative. Specimen: PBMCs.

The DNA sequence is TGCGCCAGCAGCCGCGGGGAGGTGAGGACCCCAGAAGGAGCTAACTATGGCTACACCTTC. Its product reads: CASSRGEVRTPEGANYGYTF. Recombination connected TRBV5-1 to TRBJ1-2, with the D gene uncertain. Measured from the cysteine to the phenylalanine, the CDR3 is 20 residues long. Only the CDR3 DNA stays, 60 bases, in frame from base 1. The junction carries 28 bases between V and J, which are trimmed by 4 bases and 0 bases respectively. Based on the germline V gene, the CDR1 and CDR2 sequences are SGHRS and YFSETQ.